This TCR beta chain was recorded in a study of T cell changes during pregnancy in multiple sclerosis. Germline CDR1 and CDR2: SGHVS and FQNEAQ. This CDR3 contains 15 residues. V dropped 4 bases and J dropped 2; count of bases not matched to a gene: 7. Some clones are missing from TCRdb's copy, which holds only in-frame ones; the method was immunoSEQ multiplex PCR. The sample has around 45,000 clones, roughly nine tenths seen once; the top ten hold approximately 0.71%. V usage is TRBV7-8 and J usage is TRBJ2-5; 7 bases agree with TRBD1. The sample was CD4+ T cells from peripheral blood mononuclear cells, taken before pregnancy. The TCR originated in a female donor with multiple sclerosis, enrolled in a pregnancy study. CDR3 loop: CASSSTGYGQETQYF. Here the CDR3 DNA reads TGTGCCAGCAGCTCGACAGGGTACGGGCAAGAGACCCAGTACTTC. Full variable domain (remainder filled in from reference TRBV7-8 and TRBJ2-5): GAGVSQSPRYKVAKRGQDVALRCDPISGHVSLFWYQQALGQGPEFLTYFQNEAQLDKSGLPSDRFFAERPEGSVSTLKIQRTQQEDSAVYLCASSSTGYGQETQYFGPGTRLLVL.